A selection of T cell receptor beta chains follows, all from one sample in a study of blood T cells in healthy people across ages. TCRdb fed the 5' RACE reads into MiXCR, producing one record per CDR3 protein. Here the sample spans about 580,000 distinct CDR3 sequences, 40% to 50% being singletons. The sequenced sample was blood. These receptors originate from a man at least 80 years old in good health. The CDR3 runs from the conserved cysteine through the conserved F or W. D genes are given only for firm matches. Clone size is shown for a subset of rows, as once, few, many or a class of expanded clone.

CDR3: CSARADRANEQYF; DNA: TGCAGTGCTAGAGCTGACAGGGCGAACGAGCAGTACTTC; V: TRBV20-1; size: few; D: TRBD1; J: TRBJ2-7
CDR3: CASSLVPAGVYADTQYF; DNA: TGTGCCAGCAGCTTAGTCCCAGCGGGAGTGTACGCAGATACGCAGTATTTT; V: TRBV7-9; size: NA; D: TRBD2; J: TRBJ2-3
CDR3: CASSVTDSYEQYF; DNA: TGTGCCAGCAGCGTAACGGACAGTTACGAGCAGTACTTC; V: TRBV7-2; size: NA; D: NA; J: TRBJ2-7
CDR3: CASSRSLGLAPYEQYF; DNA: TGTGCCAGCAGCCGGTCCCTGGGACTAGCCCCCTACGAGCAGTACTTC; V: TRBV3-1; size: once; D: TRBD2; J: TRBJ2-7
CDR3: CASKVSEQYIAKNIQYF; DNA: TGTGCCAGCAAAGTCTCTGAGCAGTATATAGCCAAAAACATTCAGTACTTC; V: TRBV6-6; size: few; D: NA; J: TRBJ2-4
CDR3: CASLEEKSGYTDTQYF; DNA: TGTGCCAGCCTGGAGGAGAAAAGCGGATACACAGATACGCAGTATTTT; V: TRBV7-9; size: few; D: NA; J: TRBJ2-3
CDR3: CASSVGDSNEQFF; DNA: TGTGCCAGCAGCGTTGGGGATTCGAATGAGCAGTTCTTC; V: TRBV9; size: NA; D: NA; J: TRBJ2-1
CDR3: CASSQDLLAYEQYF; DNA: TGTGCCAGCAGCCAAGATCTACTAGCTTACGAGCAGTACTTC; V: TRBV3-1; size: NA; D: NA; J: TRBJ2-7
CDR3: CSARDQTSGREQFF; DNA: TGCAGTGCTAGAGATCAGACTAGCGGGAGGGAGCAGTTCTTC; V: TRBV20-1; size: NA; D: TRBD2; J: TRBJ2-1
CDR3: CASSVTDRTTNEKLFF; DNA: TGTGCCAGCAGCGTCACGGACAGGACAACTAATGAAAAACTGTTTTTT; V: TRBV9; size: NA; D: TRBD1; J: TRBJ1-4
CDR3: CASSQDSHRRGEKLFF; DNA: TGCGCCAGCAGCCAAGATTCGCACAGAAGGGGGGAAAAACTGTTTTTT; V: TRBV4-3; size: NA; D: NA; J: TRBJ1-4
CDR3: CASSPPGGAGAYNEQFF; DNA: TGTGCCAGCAGTCCTCCGGGGGGCGCGGGGGCGTACAATGAGCAGTTCTTC; V: TRBV28; size: NA; D: NA; J: TRBJ2-1
CDR3: CASSLDDRSSYEQYF; DNA: TGCGCCAGCAGCTTGGACGACAGGAGCTCCTACGAGCAGTACTTC; V: TRBV5-1; size: NA; D: NA; J: TRBJ2-7
CDR3: CSWTGRNYNEQFF; DNA: TGCAGTTGGACAGGGAGAAATTACAATGAGCAGTTCTTC; V: TRBV20-1; size: NA; D: TRBD1; J: TRBJ2-1
CDR3: CSVFTFDPENSTDTQYF; DNA: TGCAGCGTCTTTACTTTTGACCCTGAGAATAGCACAGATACGCAGTATTTT; V: TRBV29-1; size: few; D: NA; J: TRBJ2-3
CDR3: CASRKGTSDSYNEQFF; DNA: TGTGCCAGCCGAAAGGGGACTAGCGATTCCTACAATGAGCAGTTCTTC; V: TRBV2; size: once; D: TRBD2; J: TRBJ2-1
CDR3: CASSRQREQFF; DNA: TGTGCCAGCAGCCGTCAGCGTGAGCAGTTCTTC; V: TRBV28; size: NA; D: NA; J: TRBJ2-1
CDR3: CASSRGQGTYYEQYF; DNA: TGTGCCAGCAGCCGCGGACAGGGGACGTACTACGAGCAGTACTTC; V: TRBV7-2; size: NA; D: TRBD1; J: TRBJ2-7
CDR3: CASSPKSGQGYGYTF; DNA: TGTGCCAGCAGCCCGAAGAGCGGACAGGGGTATGGCTACACCTTC; V: TRBV9; size: NA; D: TRBD1; J: TRBJ1-2
CDR3: CASSPGQKDGYTF; DNA: TGTGCCAGCAGCCCCGGGCAGAAAGATGGCTACACCTTC; V: TRBV12-3/TRBV12-4; size: NA; D: NA; J: TRBJ1-2
CDR3: CASSQDREQLTYEQYF; DNA: TGTGCCAGCAGTCAGGACAGGGAACAGCTTACCTACGAGCAGTACTTC; V: TRBV12-3/TRBV12-4; size: NA; D: TRBD1; J: TRBJ2-7
CDR3: CSASRAGRYSNYGYTF; DNA: TGCAGTGCTAGTCGGGCAGGGCGCTACTCTAACTATGGCTACACCTTC; V: TRBV20-1; size: NA; D: NA; J: TRBJ1-2
CDR3: CASSSVGLAGSKNIQYF; DNA: TGTGCCAGCAGTTCCGTGGGACTAGCGGGCTCCAAAAACATTCAGTACTTC; V: TRBV12-3/TRBV12-4; size: few; D: TRBD2; J: TRBJ2-4
CDR3: CASKGPREEDTQYF; DNA: TGTGCCAGCAAGGGACCCCGGGAGGAAGATACGCAGTATTTT; V: TRBV2; size: NA; D: TRBD2; J: TRBJ2-3
CDR3: CASSSTESKNIQYF; DNA: TGTGCCAGCAGCAGCACAGAGTCGAAAAACATTCAGTACTTC; V: TRBV7-2; size: NA; D: NA; J: TRBJ2-4
CDR3: CASSFQGQAKNIQYF; DNA: TGTGCCAGCAGCTTTCAGGGTCAGGCCAAAAACATTCAGTACTTC; V: TRBV7-2; size: NA; D: NA; J: TRBJ2-4
CDR3: CASKEGNGDTQYF; DNA: TGTGCCAGCAAGGAGGGAAACGGAGATACGCAGTATTTT; V: TRBV6-2/TRBV6-3; size: once; D: NA; J: TRBJ2-3
CDR3: CAISESEGRSYNEQFF; DNA: TGTGCCATCAGTGAATCCGAGGGGAGATCCTACAATGAGCAGTTCTTC; V: TRBV10-3; size: NA; D: NA; J: TRBJ2-1
CDR3: CASSQGTWGRIQETQYF; DNA: TGTGCTAGCAGCCAAGGGACGTGGGGGAGAATACAAGAGACCCAGTACTTC; V: TRBV7-7; size: NA; D: NA; J: TRBJ2-5
CDR3: CSAGTGRTEAFF; DNA: TGCAGTGCCGGTACGGGAAGGACTGAAGCTTTCTTT; V: TRBV20-1; size: few; D: NA; J: TRBJ1-1
CDR3: CVSSPHNGGYTF; DNA: TGTGTCAGCAGCCCCCACAACGGTGGCTACACCTTC; V: TRBV16; size: NA; D: NA; J: TRBJ1-2
CDR3: CASSPTTANYGYGYTF; DNA: TGTGCCAGCAGCCCGACCACAGCGAACTATGGCTATGGCTACACCTTC; V: TRBV7-2; size: NA; D: NA; J: TRBJ1-2
CDR3: CASSPEAGGLPEQFF; DNA: TGTGCCAGCAGCCCAGAGGCGGGGGGCCTTCCTGAGCAGTTCTTC; V: TRBV11-2; size: NA; D: TRBD2; J: TRBJ2-1
CDR3: CASSRHGTYGYTF; DNA: TGTGCCAGCAGCCGCCACGGGACCTATGGCTACACCTTC; V: TRBV4-2; size: many; D: NA; J: TRBJ1-2
CDR3: CASTPGVTQYF; DNA: TGTGCCAGCACCCCGGGGGTTACGCAGTATTTT; V: TRBV7-2; size: NA; D: NA; J: TRBJ2-3
CDR3: CASSLEGRKGETQYF; DNA: TGCGCCAGCAGCTTGGAGGGCAGGAAGGGAGAGACCCAGTACTTC; V: TRBV5-1; size: many; D: NA; J: TRBJ2-5
CDR3: CASSTRDWLPGEQYF; DNA: TGTGCCAGCAGCACCCGGGACTGGTTGCCGGGTGAGCAGTACTTC; V: TRBV7-9; size: few; D: NA; J: TRBJ2-4
CDR3: CASSLSGWQGEVKAFF; DNA: TGTGCCAGCAGCTTAAGCGGGTGGCAGGGGGAGGTGAAAGCTTTCTTT; V: TRBV7-9; size: NA; D: TRBD1; J: TRBJ1-1
CDR3: CSARRDPYTKAFF; DNA: TGCAGTGCTAGGCGGGACCCTTACACTAAAGCTTTCTTT; V: TRBV20-1; size: NA; D: NA; J: TRBJ1-1
CDR3: CASSRGQTVFYEQYF; DNA: TGCGCCAGCAGTCGGGGGCAGACAGTTTTCTACGAGCAGTACTTC; V: TRBV5-1; size: NA; D: NA; J: TRBJ2-7
CDR3: CASSLLRTSGYNEQFF; DNA: TGTGCCAGCAGCTTACTCCGTACTAGCGGATACAATGAGCAGTTCTTC; V: TRBV7-2; size: NA; D: TRBD2; J: TRBJ2-1
CDR3: CASHRAGGYEQYF; DNA: TGTGCCAGCCACCGGGCAGGGGGTTACGAGCAGTACTTC; V: TRBV6-5; size: NA; D: TRBD1; J: TRBJ2-7